These 5 T cell receptor beta chains came from one sample sequenced in a study of T cells in Graves' hyperthyroidism and ophthalmopathy. Amplification yielded TCR beta CDR3 regions, with RNA transcripts as the source. The TCR CDR3 first-round RT-PCR relied on the HTBI primer set. TCRdb re-derived calls from the multiplex PCR reads in MiXCR, one entry per CDR3 protein. The profile shows 500,000 to 800,000 distinct CDR3 sequences, more than 14% of them singletons. Sequencing used blood. Receptors were obtained from a woman between 50 and 59 years old with Graves' ophthalmopathy.

This clonotype appeared a few times. J is TRBJ1-6 and V is TRBV27; 7 positions match TRBD1. The CDR3 has 15 residues. The J segment lost 5 bases and the V segment lost 5 bases, leaving 6 bases of the junction unmatched. Germline loops: CDR1 MNHEY, CDR2 SMNVEV (reference sequence). The CDR3 DNA follows: TGTGCCAGCAGTGACCAGGGGGGCCATAATTCACCCCTCCACTTT. It encodes CASSDQGGHNSPLHF.

In this sample, this clonotype turned up many times. J is TRBJ1-2 and V is TRBV24-1; TRBD1 matches 12 bases. The V gene's germline CDR1 is KGHDR and CDR2 SFDVKD. With 4 bases clipped from V and 2 bases from J, the junction kept 4 bases outside the gene matches. The CDR3 has 16 residues. The CDR3 sequence: CATSEGTGGLNYGYTF. The CDR3 DNA is TGTGCCACCAGTGAAGGGACAGGGGGCTTAAACTATGGCTACACCTTC.

A word on this clonotype: A much bigger clone sits one base away, suggesting this may be a read error. The conserved final phenylalanine or tryptophan is absent from the CDR3, which likely points to a read error. The chain combines TRBV12-3 or TRBV12-4 with TRBJ1-1, with D unclear. Deletions cut 2 bases from V and 4 bases from J, with 5 bases between. The CDR3 spans 12 residues. The CDR3 DNA follows: TGTGCCAGCAGTTTACACCCCACTGAAGCTTTCCTT. Amino acids: CASSLHPTEAFL.

This clonotype was seen a few times. The chain joins TRBV19 to TRBJ1-5; D call uncertain. The CDR3 spans 16 residues. CDR1 LNHDA and CDR2 SQIVND come from the germline V gene (reference sequence). V was cut by 2 bases and J by 6 bases, with 17 bases left in between. The CDR3 sequence is CASSIRFVEMGQPQHF. The CDR3, as DNA: TGTGCCAGTAGTATAAGGTTTGTGGAGATGGGTCAGCCCCAGCATTTT.

The J gene is TRBJ2-5, the V gene TRBV11-3, with TRBD1 identical over 8 bases. CDR1 SGHNT and CDR2 YENEEA come from the germline V gene. The CDR3 contains 15 residues. The trim removed 3 bases at V and 3 bases at J, leaving 6 bases unmatched. The CDR3 DNA reads as TGTGCCAGCAGCTTGGGACAGGACCGAGAAGAGACCCAGTACTTC. It specifies CASSLGQDREETQYF.